A selection of T cell receptor beta chains follows, all from one sample in a study of blood T cell repertoires in COVID-19. Only in-frame clones appear in the TCRdb table, and some are missing; sequencing was by immunoSEQ multiplex PCR. This sample has more than 100,000 clones, with 75% to 85% found just once. Source material: peripheral blood. These receptors came from a woman over 75 with acute or convalescent COVID-19. Both conserved end residues are part of each CDR3.

length: 15; J: TRBJ1-2; V: TRBV7-2; CDR3: CASSPRDATIYGYTF
length: 14; J: TRBJ1-1; V: TRBV10-1; CDR3: CASSESRGYAEAFF
length: 16; J: TRBJ1-6; V: TRBV3-1/TRBV3-2; CDR3: CASSQAPTAENSPLHF
length: 14; J: TRBJ1-2; V: TRBV28; CDR3: CASSLGQGSSGYTF
length: 16; J: TRBJ2-3; V: TRBV11-2; CDR3: CASSNGGNWITDTQYF
length: 14; J: TRBJ2-5; V: TRBV9; CDR3: CASSVQGVGETQYF
length: 15; J: TRBJ1-5; V: TRBV7-8; CDR3: CASSLASGANQPQHF
length: 16; J: TRBJ2-7; V: TRBV24-1; CDR3: CATSAPDRGGSYEQYF
length: 13; J: TRBJ2-5; V: TRBV11-1; CDR3: CASSLGLQETQYF
length: 13; J: TRBJ1-1; V: TRBV28; CDR3: CASSRLNRGQAFF
length: 13; J: TRBJ2-5; V: TRBV9; CDR3: CASSVTQQETQYF
length: 18; J: TRBJ1-5; V: TRBV10-1; CDR3: CASSPFIGTARSNQPQHF
length: 14; J: TRBJ2-2; V: TRBV18; CDR3: CASSPGQNTGELFF
length: 14; J: TRBJ2-7; V: TRBV5-6; CDR3: CASSLTGGGYEQYF
length: 12; J: TRBJ1-6; V: TRBV28; CDR3: CASRIEEGPLHF
length: 15; J: TRBJ2-3; V: TRBV30; CDR3: CAWSPGQGKTDTQYF